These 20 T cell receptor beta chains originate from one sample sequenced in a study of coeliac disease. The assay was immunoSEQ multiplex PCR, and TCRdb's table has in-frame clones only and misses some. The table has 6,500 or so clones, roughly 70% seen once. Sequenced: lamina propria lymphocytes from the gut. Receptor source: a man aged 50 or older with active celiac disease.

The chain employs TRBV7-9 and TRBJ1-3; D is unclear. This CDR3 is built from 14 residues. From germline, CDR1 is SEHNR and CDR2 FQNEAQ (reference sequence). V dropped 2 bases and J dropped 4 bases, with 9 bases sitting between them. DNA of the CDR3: TGTGCCAGCAGCTTACAGTCATCAGGAAACACCATATATTTT. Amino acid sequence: CASSLQSSGNTIYF.

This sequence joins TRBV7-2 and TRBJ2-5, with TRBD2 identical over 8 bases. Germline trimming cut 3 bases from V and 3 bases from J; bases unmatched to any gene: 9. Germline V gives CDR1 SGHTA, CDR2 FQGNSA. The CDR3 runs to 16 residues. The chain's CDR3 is CASSFVSAGGKETQYF. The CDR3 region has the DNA TGTGCCAGCAGCTTTGTTTCCGCGGGAGGTAAAGAGACCCAGTACTTC.

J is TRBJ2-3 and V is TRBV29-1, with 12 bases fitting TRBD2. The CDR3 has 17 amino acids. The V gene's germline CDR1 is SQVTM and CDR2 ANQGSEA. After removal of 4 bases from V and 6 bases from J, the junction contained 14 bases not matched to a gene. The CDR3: CSVAPSGRVDTADTQYF. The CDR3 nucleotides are TGCAGCGTTGCGCCTAGCGGGAGGGTGGATACGGCGGATACGCAGTATTTT.

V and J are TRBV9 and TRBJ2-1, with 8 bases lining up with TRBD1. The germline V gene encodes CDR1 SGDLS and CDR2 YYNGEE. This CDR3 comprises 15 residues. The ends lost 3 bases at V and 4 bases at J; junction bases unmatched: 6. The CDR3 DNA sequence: TGTGCCAGCAGCGAACAGGGGGATGGTTACAATGAGCAGTTCTTC. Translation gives CASSEQGDGYNEQFF.

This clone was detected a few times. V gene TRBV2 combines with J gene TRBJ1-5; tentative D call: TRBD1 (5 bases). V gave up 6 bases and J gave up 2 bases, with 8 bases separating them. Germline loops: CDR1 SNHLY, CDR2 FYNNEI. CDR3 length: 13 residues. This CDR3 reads CASSDSGNQPQHF. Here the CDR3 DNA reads TGTGCCAGCAGCGACAGTGGCAATCAGCCCCAGCATTTT.

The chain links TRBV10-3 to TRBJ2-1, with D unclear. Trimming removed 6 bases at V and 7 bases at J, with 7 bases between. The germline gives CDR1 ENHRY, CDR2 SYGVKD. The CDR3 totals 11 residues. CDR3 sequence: CAISHSNEQFF. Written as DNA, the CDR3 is TGTGCCATCAGCCACTCTAATGAGCAGTTCTTC.

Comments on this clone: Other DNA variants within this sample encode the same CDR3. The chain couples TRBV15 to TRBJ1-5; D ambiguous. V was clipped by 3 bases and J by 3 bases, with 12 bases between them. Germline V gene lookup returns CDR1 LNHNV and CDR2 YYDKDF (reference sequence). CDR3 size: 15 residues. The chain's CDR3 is CATSRGRRDNQPQHF. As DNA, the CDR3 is TGTGCCACCAGCAGGGGCAGGCGGGACAATCAGCCCCAGCATTTT.

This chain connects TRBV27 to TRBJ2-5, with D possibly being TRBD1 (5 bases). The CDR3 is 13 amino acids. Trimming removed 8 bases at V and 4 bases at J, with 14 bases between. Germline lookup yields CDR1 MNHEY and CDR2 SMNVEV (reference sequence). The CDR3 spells CASYRSFGETQYF. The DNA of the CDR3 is TGTGCCAGCTACAGGTCCTTCGGAGAGACCCAGTACTTC.

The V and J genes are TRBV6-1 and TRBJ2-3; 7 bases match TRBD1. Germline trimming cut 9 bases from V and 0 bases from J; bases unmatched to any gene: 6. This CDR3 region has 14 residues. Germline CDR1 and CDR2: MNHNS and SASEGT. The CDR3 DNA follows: TGTGCCAGTTCCGGGACAGCTAGCACAGATACGCAGTATTTT. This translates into CASSGTASTDTQYF.

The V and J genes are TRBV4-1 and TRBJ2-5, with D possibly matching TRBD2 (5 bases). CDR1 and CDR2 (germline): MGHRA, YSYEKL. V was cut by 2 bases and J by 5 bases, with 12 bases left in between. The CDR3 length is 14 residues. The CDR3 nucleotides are TGCGCCAGCAGCCAATTGGTGCCGGGGGAGACCCAGTACTTC. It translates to CASSQLVPGETQYF.

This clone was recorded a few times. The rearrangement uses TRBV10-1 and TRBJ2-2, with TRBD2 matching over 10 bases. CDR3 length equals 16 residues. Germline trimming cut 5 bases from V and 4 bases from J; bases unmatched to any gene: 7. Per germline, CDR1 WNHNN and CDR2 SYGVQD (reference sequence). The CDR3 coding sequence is TGCGCCAGCAGTCTTTCAGCGGGAGGGCGCACCGGGGAGCTGTTTTTT. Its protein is CASSLSAGGRTGELFF.

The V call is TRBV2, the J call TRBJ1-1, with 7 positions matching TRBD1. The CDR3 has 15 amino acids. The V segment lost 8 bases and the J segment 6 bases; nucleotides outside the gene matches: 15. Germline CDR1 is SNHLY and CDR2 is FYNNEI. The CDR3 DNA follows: TGTGCCAGCGGCCTCCAGGGGGGCAGGATGGCTGAAGCTTTCTTT. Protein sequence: CASGLQGGRMAEAFF.

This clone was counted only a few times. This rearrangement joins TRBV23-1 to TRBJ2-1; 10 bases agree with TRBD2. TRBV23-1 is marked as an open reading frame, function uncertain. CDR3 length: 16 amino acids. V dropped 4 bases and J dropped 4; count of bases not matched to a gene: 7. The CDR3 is CASSLAGGRKYNEQFF. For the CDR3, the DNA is TGCGCCAGCAGTCTAGCGGGAGGACGGAAATACAATGAGCAGTTCTTC.

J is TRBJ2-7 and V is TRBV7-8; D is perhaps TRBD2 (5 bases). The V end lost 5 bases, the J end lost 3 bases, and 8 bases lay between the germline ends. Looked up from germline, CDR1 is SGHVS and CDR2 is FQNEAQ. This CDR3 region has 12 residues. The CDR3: CASSPAGYEQYV. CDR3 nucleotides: TGTGCCAGCAGCCCGGCGGGCTACGAGCAGTACGTC.

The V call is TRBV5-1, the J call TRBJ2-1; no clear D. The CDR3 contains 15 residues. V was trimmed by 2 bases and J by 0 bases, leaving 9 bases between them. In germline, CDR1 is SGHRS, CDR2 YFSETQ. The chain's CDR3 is CASSLSESSYNEQFF. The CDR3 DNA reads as TGCGCCAGCAGCTTATCAGAAAGCTCCTACAATGAGCAGTTCTTC. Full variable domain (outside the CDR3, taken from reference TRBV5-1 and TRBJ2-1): KAGVTQTPRYLIKTRGQQVTLSCSPISGHRSVSWYQQTPGQGLQFLFEYFSETQRNKGNFPGRFSGRQFSNSRSEMNVSTLELGDSALYLCASSLSESSYNEQFFGPGTRLTVL.

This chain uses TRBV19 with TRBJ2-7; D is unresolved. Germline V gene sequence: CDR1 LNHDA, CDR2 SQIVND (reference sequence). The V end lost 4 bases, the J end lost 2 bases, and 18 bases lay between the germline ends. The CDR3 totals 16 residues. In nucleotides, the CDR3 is TGTGCCAGTAGTAGTAGGTCCCAGGCTAAAACCTACGAGCAGTACTTC. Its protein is CASSSRSQAKTYEQYF.

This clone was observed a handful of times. This CDR3 is CASSFSRYYGYTF. The CDR3 DNA sequence: TGTGCCAGCAGTTTTTCCCGTTACTATGGCTACACCTTC. This chain links TRBV28 with TRBJ1-2; the D is unclear. The germline V gene has CDR1 MDHEN and CDR2 SYDVKM. The CDR3 has 13 residues. The V end lost 3 bases, the J end lost 3 bases, and 8 bases lay between the germline ends.

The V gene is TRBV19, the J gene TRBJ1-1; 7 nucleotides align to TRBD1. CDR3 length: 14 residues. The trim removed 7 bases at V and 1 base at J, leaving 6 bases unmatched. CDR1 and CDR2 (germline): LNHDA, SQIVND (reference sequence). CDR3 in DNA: TGTGCCAGTACGAGGACAGGACCGAACACTGAAGCTTTCTTT. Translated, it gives CASTRTGPNTEAFF.

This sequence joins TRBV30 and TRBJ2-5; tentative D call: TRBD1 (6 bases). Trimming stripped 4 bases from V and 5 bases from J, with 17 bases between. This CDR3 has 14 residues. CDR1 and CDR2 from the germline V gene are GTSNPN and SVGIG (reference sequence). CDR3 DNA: TGTGCCTGGACCCCCCAGGGGATGGGGGAGACCCAGTACTTC. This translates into CAWTPQGMGETQYF.

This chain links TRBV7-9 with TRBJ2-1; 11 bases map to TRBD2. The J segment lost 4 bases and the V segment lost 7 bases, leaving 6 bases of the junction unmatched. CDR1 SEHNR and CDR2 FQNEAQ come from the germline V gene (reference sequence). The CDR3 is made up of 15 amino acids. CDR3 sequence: CASTRGLAGYNEQFF. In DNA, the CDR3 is TGTGCCAGCACCCGAGGACTAGCGGGTTACAATGAGCAGTTCTTC.